A selection of T cell receptor beta chains follows, all from one sample in a study of PD-L1 blockade in urothelial cancer. Repertoires were generated with immunoSEQ multiplex PCR, while TCRdb's copy carries only in-frame clones and drops some. The sample includes tens of thousands of clones, just under 85% of them seen just once. Sequencing used PBMCs, obtained around atezolizumab (anti-PD-L1) treatment. These receptors came from an elderly man with urothelial cancer. Each CDR3 is given with its conserved first and last residue. The D gene is left open where the match is weak. Clone size is not always given. Where it is, it says once, few, many or a class for expanded clones.

d_call cdr3_length j_call clone_size v_call cdr3_aa cdr3_nt
. 13 TRBJ2-5 . TRBV27 CASSFEVGETQYF TGTGCCAGCAGTTTCGAAGTCGGGGAGACCCAGTACTTC
. 14 TRBJ1-1 once TRBV7-9 CASTPRRENTEAFF TGTGCCAGCACCCCGAGGAGGGAGAACACTGAAGCTTTCTTT
. 14 TRBJ2-7 once TRBV6-5 CASSYSAFPSGQYF TGTGCCAGCAGTTACTCGGCTTTCCCATCAGGGCAGTACTTC
TRBD1 15 TRBJ1-1 . TRBV5-1 CASSPDRDMNTEAFF TGCGCCAGCAGCCCCGACAGGGATATGAACACTGAAGCTTTCTTT
. 13 TRBJ2-3 . TRBV6-1 CASNRQGTDTQYF TGTGCCAGCAATAGGCAGGGGACAGATACGCAGTATTTT
. 15 TRBJ1-3 . TRBV10-3 CAISESPDTGNTIYF TGTGCCATCAGTGAGAGTCCGGACACTGGAAACACCATATATTTT
. 18 TRBJ1-2 . TRBV25-1 CASSEYMGTGAANYGYTF TGTGCCAGCAGTGAATATATGGGAACAGGCGCAGCTAACTATGGCTACACCTTC
. 14 TRBJ1-1 . TRBV19 CASSTPPQNTEAFF TGTGCCAGTAGTACCCCCCCACAGAACACTGAAGCTTTCTTT
. 11 TRBJ2-7 . TRBV11-2 CASSRFYEQYF TGTGCCAGCAGTCGGTTCTACGAGCAGTACTTC
TRBD2 15 TRBJ2-7 once TRBV28 CASSFMTSGIPEQYF TGTGCCAGCAGTTTTATGACTAGCGGGATCCCTGAGCAGTACTTC
TRBD1 17 TRBJ2-7 . TRBV11-2 CASSPSLQDRPPYEQYF TGTGCCAGCAGCCCTTCCCTCCAGGACAGGCCTCCCTACGAGCAGTACTTC
. 14 TRBJ2-2 . TRBV7-9 CASSPGHNTGELFF TGTGCCAGCAGCCCAGGACATAACACCGGGGAGCTGTTTTTT
. 15 TRBJ1-2 few TRBV5-4 CASSLAGGRSDGYTF TGTGCCAGCAGCTTGGCGGGGGGGAGGTCTGACGGCTACACCTTC
. 13 TRBJ1-1 . TRBV27 CASSSTGNTEAFF TGTGCCAGCAGTTCTACAGGGAACACTGAAGCTTTCTTT
TRBD1 16 TRBJ1-2 once TRBV12-5 CASGWTGTGFNYGYTF TGTGCTAGTGGTTGGACGGGGACAGGGTTTAACTATGGCTACACCTTC
. 16 TRBJ1-2 . TRBV5-1 CASSQQPDSSAYGYTF TGCGCCAGCAGCCAACAGCCGGACAGTTCAGCCTATGGCTACACCTTC
. 17 TRBJ2-6 . TRBV28 CASSLSIIASGANVLTF TGTGCCAGCAGTTTAAGCATCATTGCCTCTGGGGCCAACGTCCTGACTTTC
. 13 TRBJ1-5 . TRBV6-6 CTTQGYSNQPQHF TGTACTACCCAGGGTTATAGCAATCAGCCCCAGCATTTT
. 12 TRBJ2-7 few TRBV28 CASSRGQNEQYF TGTGCCAGCAGTCGCGGACAGAACGAGCAGTACTTC
TRBD1 15 TRBJ1-1 . TRBV6-1 CASSPRTGLNTEAFF TGTGCCAGCAGTCCAAGGACAGGGCTGAACACTGAAGCTTTCTTT
. 15 TRBJ2-1 . TRBV30 CAWSVWGLANNEQFF TGTGCCTGGAGTGTATGGGGACTCGCAAACAATGAGCAGTTCTTC
TRBD2 16 TRBJ2-3 . TRBV10-3 CAISEPGLAGPDTQYF TGTGCCATCAGTGAGCCGGGACTAGCGGGACCAGATACGCAGTATTTT
TRBD1 15 TRBJ1-5 . TRBV18 CASSPPGGGGQPQHF TGTGCCAGCTCACCACCAGGGGGCGGTGGTCAGCCCCAGCATTTT
TRBD2 15 TRBJ2-1 . TRBV19 CASSKLTSGYNEQFF TGTGCCAGTAGTAAATTGACTAGCGGATACAATGAGCAGTTCTTC
TRBD1 15 TRBJ1-5 . TRBV7-8 CASSSGTGGDQPQHF TGTGCCAGCAGCTCCGGGACAGGGGGCGATCAGCCCCAGCATTTT
TRBD2 17 TRBJ2-3 . TRBV18 CASSPQMVAGGTDTQYF TGTGCCAGCTCACCACAAATGGTAGCGGGAGGCACAGATACGCAGTATTTT
. 13 TRBJ2-7 . TRBV5-5 CASSLTQGYEQYF TGTGCCAGCAGCTTGACTCAGGGCTACGAGCAGTACTTC
. 13 TRBJ2-7 . TRBV5-4 CASSLQGSWEQYF TGTGCCAGCAGCTTGCAGGGGAGCTGGGAGCAGTACTTC
TRBD1 17 TRBJ1-1 . TRBV19 CASSIDGPRGRTNEAFF TGTGCCAGTAGTATAGATGGTCCCAGGGGGCGGACTAATGAAGCTTTCTTT
. 11 TRBJ2-7 few TRBV5-6 CASSLYYEQYF TGTGCCAGCAGCCTTTACTACGAGCAGTACTTC
. 15 TRBJ1-2 . TRBV5-1 CASSFTGGVDYGYTF TGCGCCAGCAGCTTTACTGGGGGGGTAGACTATGGCTACACCTTC
. 14 TRBJ1-2 . TRBV19 CASSIIPREDGYTF TGTGCCAGTAGTATAATACCCAGGGAGGATGGCTACACCTTC